This TCR beta chain is drawn from a study of response to subunit inactivated influenza vaccine. With 0 bases removed from V and 4 bases from J, the gap between germline ends came to 10 bases. Germline CDR1 DFQATT, CDR2 SNEGSKA (reference sequence). The CDR3 has 14 amino acids. TCRdb redid the calling of the RT-PCR reads with MiXCR, one entry per CDR3 protein. The sample consists of 450,000 to 600,000 distinct CDR3 sequences, 15% to 20% of them appearing once. This rearrangement joins TRBV20-1 to TRBJ1-3; weak D call: TRBD1 (6 bases). The source is a man between 50 and 75 years old who received an inactivated influenza vaccine. Sequencing was performed on CD4+ T cells sorted from PBMCs, taken around 25 months after vaccination. Here the CDR3 DNA reads TGCAGTGCTAGAGATTCAGGGGTAGGAAACACCATATATTTT. Its protein is CSARDSGVGNTIYF.